These 6 T cell receptor beta chains share one sample of origin, sequenced in a study of blood T cell repertoires in COVID-19 (dated by TCRdb to between 2020 and 2021). Receptor amplification or capture employed the immunoSEQ multiplex PCR assay. Not all clones reach the TCRdb copy of this immuneACCESS table, which keeps in-frame sequences only. Checked studies attribute under half of the gap to unresolved V genes and leave the rest unexplained. For this sample there are about 240,000 clones; roughly four fifths appear just once. Roughly 1.9% of the sample is taken by the ten largest. Sequenced input: peripheral blood. The receptors were sampled from a man under 40 who had recovered from COVID-19.

The CDR3 DNA reads TGTGCCAGCAGTGAACTCCCCGGACAGGGGCGGGGAAACATTCAGTACTTC. It yields the protein CASSELPGQGRGNIQYF. The chain is built from TRBV2 and TRBJ2-4; 9 positions agree with TRBD1. Germline assignment: CDR1 SNHLY and CDR2 FYNNEI. Trimming cost V 2 bases and J 6 bases; bases outside gene matches: 11. The CDR3 totals 17 residues.

The CDR3 protein is CASRTYESREQFF. CDR3 sequence (DNA): TGCGCCAGCAGAACGTACGAGTCACGCGAGCAGTTCTTC. The rearrangement uses TRBV5-1 and TRBJ2-1; D unresolved. CDR1 is SGHRS, CDR2 YFSETQ, per germline. V was shortened by 5 bases and J by 10 bases, with 16 bases between the two germline ends. The CDR3 loop spans 13 amino acids.

This clone appeared once. This chain joins TRBV7-9 and TRBJ2-6, with D tentatively TRBD2 (5 bases). The CDR3 has 15 residues. Trimming stripped 5 bases from V and 1 base from J, with 9 bases between. Germline V gene data show CDR1 as SEHNR and CDR2 as FQNEAQ (reference sequence). CDR3 sequence: CASSNGESGANVLTF. CDR3 DNA: TGTGCCAGCAGCAATGGGGAGTCTGGGGCCAACGTCCTGACTTTC.

V usage is TRBV4-1 and J usage is TRBJ2-5; 7 bases fit TRBD2. The CDR3 sequence is 15 residues long. The J segment lost 5 bases and the V segment lost 0 bases, leaving 6 bases of the junction unmatched. Germline loops: CDR1 MGHRA, CDR2 YSYEKL. The CDR3, as DNA: TGCGCCAGCAGCCAAGACGGCGGGGGAGGGGAGACCCAGTACTTC. Protein: CASSQDGGGGETQYF.

The V gene is TRBV9, the J gene TRBJ1-1, with D tentatively TRBD1 (5 bases). Trimming removed 0 bases from V and 6 bases from J, with 12 bases in between. Germline-derived CDR1 and CDR2 are SGDLS and YYNGEE. The CDR3 has 14 amino acids. The CDR3 region has the DNA TGTGCCAGCAGCGTAGCTCCGACAGTAGCTGAAGCTTTCTTT. Its protein is CASSVAPTVAEAFF.

Only one count was recorded for this clone. This rearrangement joins TRBV28 to TRBJ2-2; D unresolved. Per the germline V gene, CDR1 is MDHEN and CDR2 is SYDVKM. The CDR3 sequence is 15 residues long. Between the trimmed V and J ends, which lost 2 bases and 0 bases, there was a span of 7 bases. The CDR3 is CASSLRLANTGELFF. DNA for the CDR3: TGTGCCAGCAGTTTACGACTCGCGAACACCGGGGAGCTGTTTTTT.